The sequence of this T cell receptor beta chain was determined in a study of patients and donors after allogeneic stem cell transplantation (dated by TCRdb to the early 2020s). As concerns this clonotype: Its cognate antigen has yet to be identified. No much larger clone exists at a distance of one base, and base qualities are not known.

The germline V gene specifies LGHNA as CDR1 and YNFKEQ as CDR2. The CDR3, from cysteine to phenylalanine, totals 16 residues. Only CDR3 DNA is held: 48 bases, read in frame from base 1. Trimming costs V 1 base and J 5 bases, and their ends lie 18 bases apart. The protocol used for the library was RT-PCR. The listed sequencing device is NextSeq 550. TCRdb reran the public reads through fastp at Q25 and MiXCR, keeping productive beta chains. Each entry is one CDR3 protein sequence, shown with its most common DNA and genes. For this sample the table gives about a million distinct CDR3 sequences, of which around 17% were detected only once. The ten largest make up 5.5% to 6.5% of the sample.

This receptor was taken from a human donor who was either an allogeneic HSCT recipient or a stem cell or donor lymphocyte infusion donor (not recorded which). It is not recorded whose cells these are; they may come from a transplant donor. The chain was built from TRBV4-2 and TRBJ2-7, with the D call perhaps TRBD1 or TRBD2, each one matching 7 bases. Sequenced: blood, either unsorted or a sorted T cell fraction (not recorded which). CDR3 sequence: CASSQGGAGGVDEQYF. The DNA reads TGTGCCAGCAGCCAAGGCGGGGCAGGGGGGGTCGACGAGCAGTACTTC.